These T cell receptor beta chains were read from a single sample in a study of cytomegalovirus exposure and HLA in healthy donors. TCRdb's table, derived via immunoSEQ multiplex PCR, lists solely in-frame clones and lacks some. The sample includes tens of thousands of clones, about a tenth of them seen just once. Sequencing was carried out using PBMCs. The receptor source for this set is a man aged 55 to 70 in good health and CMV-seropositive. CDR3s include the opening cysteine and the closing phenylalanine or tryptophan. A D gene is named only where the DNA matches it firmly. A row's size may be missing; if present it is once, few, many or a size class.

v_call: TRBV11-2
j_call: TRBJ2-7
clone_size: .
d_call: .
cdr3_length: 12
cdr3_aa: CASRGLSYEQYF
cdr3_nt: TGTGCCAGCAGGGGCTTATCCTACGAGCAGTACTTC

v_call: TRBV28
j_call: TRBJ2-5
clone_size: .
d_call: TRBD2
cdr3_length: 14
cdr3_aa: CASSFQRGQETQYF
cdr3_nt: TGTGCCAGCAGTTTCCAGCGGGGGCAAGAGACCCAGTACTTC

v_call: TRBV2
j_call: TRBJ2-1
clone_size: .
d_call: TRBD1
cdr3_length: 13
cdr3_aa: CASRQGTYNEQFF
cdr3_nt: TGTGCCAGTAGACAGGGCACCTACAATGAGCAGTTCTTC

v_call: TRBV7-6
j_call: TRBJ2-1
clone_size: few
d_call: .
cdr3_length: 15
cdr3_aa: CASSLAGGQNNEQFF
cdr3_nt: TGTGCCAGCAGCTTAGCGGGAGGACAAAACAATGAGCAGTTCTTC

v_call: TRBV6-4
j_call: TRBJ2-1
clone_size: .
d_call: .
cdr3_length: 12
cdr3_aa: CASSDSGTEQFF
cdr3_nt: TGTGCCAGCAGTGACTCAGGGACAGAGCAGTTCTTC

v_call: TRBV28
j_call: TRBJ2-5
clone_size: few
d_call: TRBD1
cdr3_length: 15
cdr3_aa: CASSILGQEGETQYF
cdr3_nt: TGTGCCAGCAGTATCCTGGGACAGGAGGGGGAGACCCAGTACTTC

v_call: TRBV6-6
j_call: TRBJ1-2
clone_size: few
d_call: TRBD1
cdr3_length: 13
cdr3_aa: CASSGTAEGGYTF
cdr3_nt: TGTGCCAGCAGCGGGACAGCAGAAGGTGGCTACACCTTC

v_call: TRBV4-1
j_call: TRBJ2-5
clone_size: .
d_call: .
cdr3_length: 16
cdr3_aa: CASSQEGTLAEETQYF
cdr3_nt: TGCGCCAGCAGCCAAGAAGGAACTTTAGCGGAAGAGACCCAGTACTTC

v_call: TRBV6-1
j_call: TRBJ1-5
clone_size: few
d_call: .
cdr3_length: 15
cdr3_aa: CASSEGRGSDQPQHF
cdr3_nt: TGTGCCAGCAGTGAAGGTAGGGGGTCCGATCAGCCCCAGCATTTT

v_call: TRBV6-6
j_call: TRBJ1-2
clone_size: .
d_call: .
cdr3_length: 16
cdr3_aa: CASSYSPKTGDYGYTF
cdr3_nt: TGTGCCAGCAGTTACTCCCCGAAGACAGGAGACTATGGCTACACCTTC

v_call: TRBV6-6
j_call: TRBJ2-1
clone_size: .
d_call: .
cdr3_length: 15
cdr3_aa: CASSRESVPSSEQFF
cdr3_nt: TGTGCCAGCAGCCGGGAGAGCGTACCAAGCAGTGAGCAGTTCTTC

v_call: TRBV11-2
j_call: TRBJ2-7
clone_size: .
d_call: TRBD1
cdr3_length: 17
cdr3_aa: CASSLALGQGFTYEQYF
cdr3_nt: TGTGCCAGCAGCTTAGCCCTGGGACAGGGCTTCACCTACGAGCAGTACTTC

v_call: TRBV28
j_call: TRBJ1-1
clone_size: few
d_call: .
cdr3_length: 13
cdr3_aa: CASSSRGFGEAFF
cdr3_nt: TGTGCCAGCAGTTCTAGGGGCTTTGGTGAAGCTTTCTTT

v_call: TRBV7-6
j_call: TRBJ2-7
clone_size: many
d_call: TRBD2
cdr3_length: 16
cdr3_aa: CASSLVQGTSGVEQYF
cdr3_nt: TGTGCCAGCAGCTTAGTTCAAGGGACTAGCGGGGTCGAGCAGTACTTC

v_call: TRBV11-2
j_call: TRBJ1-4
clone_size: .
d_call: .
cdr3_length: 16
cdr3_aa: CASSIGETGTNEKLFF
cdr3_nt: TGTGCCAGCAGCATCGGGGAGACTGGAACTAATGAAAAACTGTTTTTT

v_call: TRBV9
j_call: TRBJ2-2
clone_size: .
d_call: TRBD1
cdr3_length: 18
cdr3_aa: CASSVAGFRQGSKRELFF
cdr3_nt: TGTGCCAGCAGCGTAGCCGGGTTCCGACAGGGGTCCAAGCGGGAGCTGTTTTTT

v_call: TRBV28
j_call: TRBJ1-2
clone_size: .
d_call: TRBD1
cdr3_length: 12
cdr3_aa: CASSRDRDGYTF
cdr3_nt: TGTGCCAGCAGTAGGGACAGGGATGGCTACACCTTC

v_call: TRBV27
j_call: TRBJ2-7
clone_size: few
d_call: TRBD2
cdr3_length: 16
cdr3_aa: CASRGTSGSPSYEQYF
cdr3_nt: TGTGCCAGCAGGGGGACTAGCGGGAGTCCATCCTACGAGCAGTACTTC

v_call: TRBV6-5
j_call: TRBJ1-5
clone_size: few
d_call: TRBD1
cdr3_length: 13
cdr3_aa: CASSTQGDQPQHF
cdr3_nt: TGTGCCAGCAGTACACAGGGGGATCAGCCCCAGCATTTT

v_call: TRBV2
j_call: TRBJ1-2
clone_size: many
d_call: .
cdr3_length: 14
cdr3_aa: CASSASQGHYGYTF
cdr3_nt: TGTGCCAGCAGCGCATCACAGGGCCACTATGGCTACACCTTC

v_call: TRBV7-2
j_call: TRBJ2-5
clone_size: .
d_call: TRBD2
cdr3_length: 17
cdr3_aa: CASSAGLAGVKGETQYF
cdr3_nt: TGTGCCAGCAGCGCGGGACTAGCGGGAGTTAAGGGGGAGACCCAGTACTTC

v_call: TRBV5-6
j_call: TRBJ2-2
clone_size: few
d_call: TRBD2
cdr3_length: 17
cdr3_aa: CASSSWGLAGATGELFF
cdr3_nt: TGTGCCAGCAGCTCCTGGGGACTAGCGGGAGCCACCGGGGAGCTGTTTTTT

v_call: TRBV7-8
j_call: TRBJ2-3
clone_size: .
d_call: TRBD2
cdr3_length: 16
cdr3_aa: CASSLGGLAGIDTQYF
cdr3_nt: TGTGCCAGCAGCTTAGGGGGCCTAGCGGGGATAGATACGCAGTATTTT

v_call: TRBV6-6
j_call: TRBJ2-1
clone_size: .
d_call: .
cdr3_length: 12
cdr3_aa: CASRRQPNEQFF
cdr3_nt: TGTGCCAGCAGGAGACAGCCGAATGAGCAGTTCTTC

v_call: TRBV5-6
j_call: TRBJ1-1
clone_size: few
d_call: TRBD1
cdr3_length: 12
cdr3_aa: CASSLQGGEAFF
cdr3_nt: TGTGCCAGCAGCTTGCAGGGGGGTGAAGCTTTCTTT

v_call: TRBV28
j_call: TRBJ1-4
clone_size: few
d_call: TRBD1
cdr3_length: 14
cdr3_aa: CASSAGTGVSKLFF
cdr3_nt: TGTGCCAGCAGTGCCGGGACAGGGGTTTCTAAACTGTTTTTT

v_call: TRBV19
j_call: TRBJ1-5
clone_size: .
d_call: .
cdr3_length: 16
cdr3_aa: CASSWTDPGGNQPQHF
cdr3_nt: TGTGCCAGTAGCTGGACAGATCCAGGGGGCAATCAGCCCCAGCATTTT

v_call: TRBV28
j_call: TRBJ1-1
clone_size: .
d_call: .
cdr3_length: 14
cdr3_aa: CASSSEQGTAEAFF
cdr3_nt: TGTGCCAGCAGTTCCGAACAGGGCACGGCTGAAGCTTTCTTT

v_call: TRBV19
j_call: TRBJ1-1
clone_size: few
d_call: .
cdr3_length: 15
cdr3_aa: CASLLRGAANTEAFF
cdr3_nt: TGTGCCTCACTACTACGGGGGGCAGCGAACACTGAAGCTTTCTTT

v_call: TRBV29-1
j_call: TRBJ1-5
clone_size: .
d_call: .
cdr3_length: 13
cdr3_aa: CSVVGGRDQPQHF
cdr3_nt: TGCAGCGTTGTAGGAGGGAGAGATCAGCCCCAGCATTTT

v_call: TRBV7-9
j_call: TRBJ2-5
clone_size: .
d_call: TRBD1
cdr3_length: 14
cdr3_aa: CASSSFRGLETQYF
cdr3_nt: TGTGCCAGCAGTTCCTTCAGGGGGCTTGAGACCCAGTACTTC

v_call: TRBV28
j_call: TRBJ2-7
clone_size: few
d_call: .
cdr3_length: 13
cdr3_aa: CATDPGGPYEQYF
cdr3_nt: TGTGCCACCGACCCTGGAGGGCCCTACGAGCAGTACTTC

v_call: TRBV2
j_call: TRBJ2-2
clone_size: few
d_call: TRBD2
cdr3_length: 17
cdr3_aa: CASSERLAGGDAGELFF
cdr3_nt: TGTGCCAGCAGTGAAAGGCTAGCGGGGGGTGACGCCGGGGAGCTGTTTTTT

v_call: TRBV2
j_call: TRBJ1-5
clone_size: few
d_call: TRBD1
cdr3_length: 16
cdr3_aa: CASTIQGGASNQPQHF
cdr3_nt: TGTGCCAGCACCATACAGGGGGGTGCGAGCAATCAGCCCCAGCATTTT

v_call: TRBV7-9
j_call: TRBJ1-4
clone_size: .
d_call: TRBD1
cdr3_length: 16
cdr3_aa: CASSFTPGQGHEKLFF
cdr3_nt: TGTGCCAGCAGCTTTACACCGGGACAGGGGCATGAAAAACTGTTTTTT

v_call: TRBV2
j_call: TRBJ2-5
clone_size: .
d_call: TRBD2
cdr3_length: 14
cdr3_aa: CASSFSGGGETQYF
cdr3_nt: TGTGCCAGCAGCTTTAGCGGGGGTGGGGAGACCCAGTACTTC

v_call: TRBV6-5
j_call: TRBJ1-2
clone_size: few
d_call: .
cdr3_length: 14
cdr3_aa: CASTGGGQIYGYTF
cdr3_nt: TGTGCCAGCACCGGCGGGGGGCAGATCTATGGCTACACCTTC

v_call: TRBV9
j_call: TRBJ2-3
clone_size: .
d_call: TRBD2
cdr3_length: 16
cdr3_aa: CASSAGLAGGVYTQYF
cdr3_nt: TGTGCCAGCAGCGCTGGACTAGCGGGGGGGGTTTATACGCAGTATTTT